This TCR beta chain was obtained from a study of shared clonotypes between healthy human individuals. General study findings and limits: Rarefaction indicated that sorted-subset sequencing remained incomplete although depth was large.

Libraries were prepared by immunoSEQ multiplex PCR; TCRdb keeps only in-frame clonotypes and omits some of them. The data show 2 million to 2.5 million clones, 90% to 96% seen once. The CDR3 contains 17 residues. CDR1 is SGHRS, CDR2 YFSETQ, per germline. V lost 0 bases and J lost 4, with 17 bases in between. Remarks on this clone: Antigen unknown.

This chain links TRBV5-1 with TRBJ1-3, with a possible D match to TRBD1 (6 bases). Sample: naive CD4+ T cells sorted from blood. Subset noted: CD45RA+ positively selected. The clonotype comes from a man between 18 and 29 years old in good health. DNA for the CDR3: TGCGCCAGCAGCTTGGACTCACAGGGTTCTTTAGGAAACACCATATATTTT. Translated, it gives CASSLDSQGSLGNTIYF.